Listed below are T cell receptor beta chains from one sample, sequenced in a study of cytomegalovirus exposure and HLA in healthy donors. Profiled with immunoSEQ multiplex PCR; TCRdb holds only in-frame clones, not every one. Counted here are about 120,000 clones, around four fifths occurring once; the ten biggest clones make up 1.4% to 1.5%. Sample: PBMCs. These receptors originate from a female donor in good health and CMV-seronegative. Each CDR3 is given with its conserved first and last residue. Each record gives: CDR3 DNA, CDR3 protein, clone size, V gene, D gene, J gene. D genes are given only for firm matches. The listing skips clone size in some rows; elsewhere it reads once, few, many or a size class.

TGTGCCAGCAGCTTAGGTGGAGTTACCTCTCTCGGGGAGCTGTTTTTT	CASSLGGVTSLGELFF	few	TRBV11-3	NA	TRBJ2-2
TGTGCCAGCAGCGGGGGGGGTAGCTATGGCTACACCTTC	CASSGGGSYGYTF	once	TRBV7-9	NA	TRBJ1-2
TGTGCCAGCAGCCCCAGTGTGGGAGACTATGGCTACACCTTC	CASSPSVGDYGYTF	NA	TRBV7-2	NA	TRBJ1-2
TGTGCCAGTGGAATAGCGGGAGGGTACAATGAGCAGTTCTTC	CASGIAGGYNEQFF	NA	TRBV28	TRBD2	TRBJ2-1
TGTGCCAGCAGCCCCCCCCAGGGTCTCGGCGATGGCTACACCTTC	CASSPPQGLGDGYTF	NA	TRBV28	NA	TRBJ1-2
TGTGCCAGCAGCTTAGACGGGGGATTAAACACTGAAGCTTTCTTT	CASSLDGGLNTEAFF	NA	TRBV5-4	NA	TRBJ1-1
TGTGCCAGCAGTCCTCCAGGCGGGGAGCTGTTTTTT	CASSPPGGELFF	NA	TRBV28	NA	TRBJ2-2
TGTGCCAGCAGTGCGAACAGGGGGGTAGGCAACATTCAGTACTTC	CASSANRGVGNIQYF	NA	TRBV25-1	TRBD1	TRBJ2-4
TGTGCCAGCCAGGGTCAGCTCACAGATACGCAGTATTTT	CASQGQLTDTQYF	NA	TRBV7-6	NA	TRBJ2-3
TGCGCCACCCGGCGGGAGGTAAACTACAATGAGCAGTTCTTC	CATRREVNYNEQFF	once	TRBV5-1	TRBD2	TRBJ2-1
TGTGCCGGGGGACTAGCGGGAGACACCGGGGAGCTGTTTTTT	CAGGLAGDTGELFF	NA	TRBV19	TRBD2	TRBJ2-2
TGTGCCAGCAGGCCCCCCGGCTACGTGGAGCAGTACTTC	CASRPPGYVEQYF	NA	TRBV28	NA	TRBJ2-5
TGTGCCAGCAGCCCCCCTGAGGGAAATGCTGGAAACACCATATATTTT	CASSPPEGNAGNTIYF	NA	TRBV9	NA	TRBJ1-3
TGTGCCAGCAGCTTAGCAGGAGCAGGGGTCTATGGCTACACCTTC	CASSLAGAGVYGYTF	NA	TRBV11-2	NA	TRBJ1-2
TGTGCCAGCAGTTTATCTTTCCCGAGGGATGAAAAACTGTTTTTT	CASSLSFPRDEKLFF	NA	TRBV28	NA	TRBJ1-4
TGTGCCAGCAGCCCCATCGCGACTAGCGGACACAAAACCTACGAGCAGTACTTC	CASSPIATSGHKTYEQYF	NA	TRBV11-2	TRBD2	TRBJ2-7
TGTGCCAGGACGGGACAAGCGAAACCCTACAATGAGCAGTTCTTC	CARTGQAKPYNEQFF	NA	TRBV6-1	NA	TRBJ2-1
TGTGCCAGCAGCTTCAAAGCGGGAGCTCACTACGAGCAGTACTTC	CASSFKAGAHYEQYF	NA	TRBV7-2	TRBD2	TRBJ2-7
TGTGCCAGAAGCGGTGCGGGAGGGCCTTCAGATACGCAGTATTTT	CARSGAGGPSDTQYF	NA	TRBV7-5	NA	TRBJ2-3
TGTGCCAGCAGTTTCCCTTCCACAGGGACCCGTATCTATGGCTACACCTTC	CASSFPSTGTRIYGYTF	NA	TRBV28	NA	TRBJ1-2
TGTGCCAGCAGCTTACTAGCGGGGTCCTACGAGCAGTACTTC	CASSLLAGSYEQYF	NA	TRBV7-8	TRBD2	TRBJ2-7
TGCGCCAGCAGCCTCGTACCGGGACTTAGCAATGAGCAGTTCTTC	CASSLVPGLSNEQFF	NA	TRBV4-1	NA	TRBJ2-1
TGTGCCAGCAGTTCATCCGGGACAGGTTATCAGCCCCAGCATTTT	CASSSSGTGYQPQHF	NA	TRBV28	TRBD1	TRBJ1-5
TGTGCCAGCGGCCCCAGGCAGGGCCCTAATGAAAAACTGTTTTTT	CASGPRQGPNEKLFF	NA	TRBV2	NA	TRBJ1-4
TGTGCCAGCAGCTCCTACGGGACAGGCGAGAACGAGCAGTACTTC	CASSSYGTGENEQYF	NA	TRBV7-9	TRBD1	TRBJ2-7
TGTGCCAGCAGCAAGGGACTCATCAATGAGCAGTTCTTC	CASSKGLINEQFF	NA	TRBV7-2	NA	TRBJ2-1
TGTGCCAGCAGTTTATCCAGCCGGGCAGGGGGCGGGACCGGGGAGCTGTTTTTT	CASSLSSRAGGGTGELFF	NA	TRBV27	TRBD1	TRBJ2-2
TGTGCCAGCAGGATCACAGGGGGACTGAACACTGAAGCTTTCTTT	CASRITGGLNTEAFF	once	TRBV27	TRBD1	TRBJ1-1
TGTGCCAGCAGCTTTAACAATCAGCCCCAGCATTTT	CASSFNNQPQHF	NA	TRBV7-9	NA	TRBJ1-5
TGTGCCATCAAGGCCGACAGGAACACTGAAGCTTTCTTT	CAIKADRNTEAFF	NA	TRBV10-3	NA	TRBJ1-1